The 15 T cell receptor beta chains given below trace back to one sample, sequenced in a study of blood T cell repertoires in COVID-19 (dated by TCRdb to between 2020 and 2021). The library was obtained by the immunoSEQ multiplex PCR assay. TCRdb took this table from immuneACCESS and kept in-frame rearrangements with V and J called. Such tables lack part of the clones; where checked against another copy, unresolved V genes explain under half of the gap, and the rest is unexplained. The sample includes a few hundred thousand clones, with roughly 84% observed a single time. 1% of the sample comes from the top ten. Material: peripheral blood. Receptor source: a man in his fifties with active or convalescent COVID-19.

The chain uses TRBV30 and TRBJ2-6; no firm D call. This CDR3 is built from 13 residues. Germline V gene sequence: CDR1 GTSNPN, CDR2 SVGIG (reference sequence). Trimming removed 7 bases from V and 0 bases from J, with 7 bases in between. CDR3 sequence: CASDTSGANVLTF. The DNA for the CDR3 is TGTGCCTCCGACACCTCTGGGGCCAACGTCCTGACTTTC. Complete variable domain (other parts from reference TRBV30 and TRBJ2-6): SQTIHQWPATLVQPVGSPLSLECTVEGTSNPNLYWYRQAAGRGLQLLFYSVGIGQISSEVPQNLSASRPQDRQFILSSKKLLLSDSGFYLCASDTSGANVLTFGAGSRLTVL.

The V and J genes are TRBV24-1 and TRBJ1-6; 8 bases map to TRBD1. CDR1 is KGHDR, CDR2 SFDVKD, per germline. This CDR3 contains 17 residues. V trimming: 7 bases; J trimming: 8 bases; junction bases outside the gene matches: 15. CDR3 residues: CATRALGDRGKYSPLHF. CDR3 in DNA: TGTGCCACCAGAGCGCTCGGAGACAGGGGAAAGTATTCACCCCTCCACTTT.

This rearrangement joins TRBV5-1 to TRBJ2-7, with TRBD1 matching over 7 bases. The CDR3 length is 14 residues. Trimming removed 4 bases from V and 5 bases from J; junction bases left unmatched: 9. Germline assignment: CDR1 SGHRS and CDR2 YFSETQ. The CDR3 coding sequence is TGCGCCAGCAGCCTTCAGGGGGACAACAACGAGCAGTACTTC. Its translation: CASSLQGDNNEQYF.

The gene calls are TRBV2 and TRBJ1-2; D might be TRBD1 (6 bases). V was trimmed by 9 bases and J by 4 bases, leaving 18 bases between them. The CDR3 runs 14 residues. The germline gives CDR1 SNHLY, CDR2 FYNNEI. CDR3 nucleotide sequence: TGTGCCAGTAGATCTGCCAGGGACACCTATGGCTACACCTTC. It translates to CASRSARDTYGYTF.

The CDR3 loop reads CASGGGSRDQPQHF. CDR3 sequence (DNA): TGTGCCAGCGGGGGCGGCTCCCGGGATCAGCCCCAGCATTTT. This rearrangement joins TRBV2 to TRBJ1-5, with TRBD1 as a possible D gene (6 bases). The CDR3 contains 14 residues. The germline V gene has CDR1 SNHLY and CDR2 FYNNEI. V lost 8 bases and J lost 5, with 16 bases in between.

This sequence joins TRBV5-1 and TRBJ2-2; D gene uncertain. The CDR3 runs to 13 residues. Germline loops: CDR1 SGHRS, CDR2 YFSETQ. V was trimmed by 3 bases and J by 4 bases, leaving 7 bases between them. The CDR3 nucleotides are TGCGCCAGCAGCTCGAGTGTCACCGGGGAGCTGTTTTTT. It specifies CASSSSVTGELFF. The variable domain in full, with the rest retrieved from reference TRBV5-1 and TRBJ2-2, is KAGVTQTPRYLIKTRGQQVTLSCSPISGHRSVSWYQQTPGQGLQFLFEYFSETQRNKGNFPGRFSGRQFSNSRSEMNVSTLELGDSALYLCASSSSVTGELFFGEGSRLTVL.

The rearrangement links TRBV6-5 to TRBJ1-4; TRBD1 matches at 7 bases. The V gene's germline CDR1 is MNHEY and CDR2 SVGAGI. J was trimmed by 8 bases and V by 6 bases; bases with no gene match: 12. The CDR3 contains 15 residues. CDR3 protein: CASSSPTGSGEKLFF. The CDR3 coding sequence is TGTGCCAGCAGCAGCCCGACAGGGTCGGGGGAAAAACTGTTTTTT.

The V gene is TRBV11-2, the J gene TRBJ2-1; 8 nucleotides agree with TRBD1. Germline V CDR1 and CDR2: SGHAT, FQNNGV. V lost 10 bases and J lost 4; bases outside the gene matches: 9. This CDR3 has 14 residues. CDR3 loop: CATGTGRFYNEQFF. The CDR3 DNA follows: TGTGCCACCGGGACAGGAAGGTTTTACAATGAGCAGTTCTTC.

The chain joins TRBV11-2 to TRBJ2-7, with 7 bases matching TRBD1. The CDR3 extends over 16 amino acids. The germline CDR1 and CDR2 sequences are SGHAT and FQNNGV. V was pared by 3 bases and J by 3 bases, with 11 bases of the junction left unmatched. The DNA for the CDR3 is TGTGCCAGCAGCTTGGACGCAGGGGGTCCCCTCTACGAGCAGTACTTC. It encodes CASSLDAGGPLYEQYF.

The chain carries TRBV7-9 and TRBJ2-5, with TRBD1 matching over 7 bases. CDR3 size: 15 residues. The junction had 2 bases not matched to a gene; V was cut back by 1 base and J by 0 bases. Germline assignment: CDR1 SEHNR and CDR2 FQNEAQ (reference sequence). The chain's CDR3 is CASSLGDRDQETQYF. The CDR3 bases are TGTGCCAGCAGCTTAGGAGACAGGGACCAAGAGACCCAGTACTTC.

The genes are TRBV6-2 or TRBV6-3 and TRBJ2-7; D is possibly TRBD2 (5 bases). The CDR3 runs to 15 residues. CDR1 is MNHEY and CDR2 is SVGEGT in the germline V gene. The ends were cut back, 1 base at V and 3 bases at J, with 13 bases in the middle. For the CDR3, the DNA is TGTGCCAGCAGTTACTATCCGCTCGGGAACTACGAGCAGTACTTC. It translates to CASSYYPLGNYEQYF.

The CDR3 DNA is TGTGCAAGTCGCTTAGCCGGCGGGACAGATCGCCTGAGAAACTATGGCTACACCTTC. Translation gives CASRLAGGTDRLRNYGYTF. The V call is TRBV12-2, the J call TRBJ1-2; the table's TRBD1 call for D was not verified on the DNA. TRBV12-2 is recorded as a pseudogene. This CDR3 is built from 19 residues.

V usage is TRBV10-3 and J usage is TRBJ2-7; 8 bases are shared with TRBD2. Losses at the gene ends were 10 bases for V and 2 bases for J; bases not matched to a gene: 1. This CDR3 comprises 11 residues. Germline V gene data show CDR1 as ENHRY and CDR2 as SYGVKD. CDR3 in DNA: TGTGCCACGGGACTAGCCTACGAGCAGTACTTC. Its protein is CATGLAYEQYF.

The rearrangement links TRBV28 to TRBJ1-5, with TRBD1 matching 8 bases. Germline V lookup: CDR1 MDHEN, CDR2 SYDVKM. The trim removed 4 bases at V and 6 bases at J, leaving 8 bases unmatched. CDR3 length: 15 residues. CDR3 DNA sequence: TGTGCCAGCAGTTCACATCAGGGGGCGGCTCAGCCCCAGCATTTT. Its translation: CASSSHQGAAQPQHF.

V is TRBV5-5 and J is TRBJ2-1; D might be TRBD1 (6 bases). Germline V gene lookup returns CDR1 SGHKS and CDR2 YYEKEE (reference sequence). This CDR3 has 13 residues. The ends were cut back, 0 bases at V and 6 bases at J, with 7 bases in the middle. CDR3 bases: TGTGCCAGCAGCTTGGAAGGGGGCAATGAGCAGTTCTTC. Translating it yields CASSLEGGNEQFF.